A single sample is the source of the 15 T cell receptor beta chains below, sequenced in a study of lymphopenia after photon versus proton radiotherapy (dated by TCRdb to about 2019). Library creation used the immunoSEQ multiplex PCR assay. The table was pulled from immuneACCESS by TCRdb, which kept in-frame rearrangements only. Such tables lose some clones; where checked, under half of the loss comes from unresolved V genes, and the rest has no known cause. The sample yields about 39,000 clones; 92% were counted once. The ten largest clones add up to 13% to 15% of the sample. The input for sequencing was peripheral blood, taken from a patient treated with photon-based radiotherapy. These receptors were collected from a man aged 55-75 years with cholangiocarcinoma.

The rearrangement uses TRBV7-9 and TRBJ2-3; 10 nucleotides align to TRBD2. The CDR3 consists of 15 residues. Per the germline V gene, CDR1 is SEHNR and CDR2 is FQNEAQ (reference sequence). The junction had 6 bases not matched to a gene; V was cut back by 5 bases and J by 4 bases. The CDR3 DNA sequence: TGTGCCAGCAGCCCCGGGACTAGCGCGGCAGATACGCAGTATTTT. This codes for CASSPGTSAADTQYF.

This chain uses TRBV19 with TRBJ1-1, with 10 bases identical to TRBD1. The V and J ends lost 3 bases and 1 base, in that order; junction bases with no gene match: 5. From germline, CDR1 is LNHDA and CDR2 SQIVND (reference sequence). The CDR3 is 16 residues long. The CDR3 coding sequence is TGTGCCAGTAGTATCTTTGGGGACAGGGGGAACACTGAAGCTTTCTTT. It yields the protein CASSIFGDRGNTEAFF.

The gene calls are TRBV7-9 and TRBJ1-2; D gene unclear. Trimming left V 5 bases short and J 7 bases short, with 20 bases between. The CDR3 loop spans 15 amino acids. From germline, CDR1 is SEHNR and CDR2 FQNEAQ (reference sequence). CDR3 coding DNA: TGTGCCAGCAGCCGTTTCAGCGTCCCGGTGGGTGGCTACACCTTC. Protein: CASSRFSVPVGGYTF.

The genes are TRBV19 and TRBJ2-1; 7 nucleotides align to TRBD2. The ends lost 7 bases at V and 4 bases at J; junction bases unmatched: 16. Per germline, CDR1 LNHDA and CDR2 SQIVND (reference sequence). The length of the CDR3 is 17 residues. The CDR3 is CASTPGRIQRGYNEQFF. The CDR3 bases are TGTGCCAGTACTCCCGGACGGATCCAGCGGGGTTACAATGAGCAGTTCTTC.

The sample holds a few counts of this clone. The chain uses TRBV28 and TRBJ1-2; 7 nucleotides match TRBD1. The CDR3 runs to 14 residues. Germline V gene lookup returns CDR1 MDHEN and CDR2 SYDVKM. With 4 bases clipped from V and 6 bases from J, the junction kept 8 bases outside the gene matches. CDR3 nucleotides: TGTGCCAGCAGTTCGTCGACAGGGAGGAATGGCTACACCTTC. Protein: CASSSSTGRNGYTF.

J is TRBJ1-2 and V is TRBV28; D call uncertain. The length of the CDR3 is 13 residues. Per the germline V gene, CDR1 is MDHEN and CDR2 is SYDVKM. V lost 2 bases and J lost 8, with 12 bases in between. The CDR3 bases are TGTGCCAGCAGTTTAATAGGTGCGGCAGGCTACACCTTC. Its translation is CASSLIGAAGYTF.

V and J are TRBV6-1 and TRBJ1-1; possibly TRBD1 for D (5 bases). V was shortened by 4 bases and J by 11 bases, with 14 bases between the two germline ends. Germline CDR1 MNHNS, CDR2 SASEGT. The CDR3 length is 12 residues. Here the CDR3 reads CASSVGGSAAFF. Here the CDR3 DNA reads TGTGCCAGCAGTGTCGGGGGTTCAGCGGCTTTCTTT.

V is TRBV5-4 and J is TRBJ1-4; 8 nucleotides align to TRBD1. Germline trimming cut 4 bases from V and 8 bases from J; bases unmatched to any gene: 10. In germline, CDR1 is SGHNT, CDR2 YYREEE (reference sequence). CDR3 size: 15 residues. CDR3 protein: CASSLDRGRGEKLFF. The CDR3 nucleotides read TGTGCCAGCAGCCTCGACAGGGGTCGTGGCGAAAAACTGTTTTTT.

The chain uses TRBV7-2 and TRBJ2-3, with D perhaps TRBD2 (6 bases). This CDR3 region has 15 residues. Germline V lookup: CDR1 SGHTA, CDR2 FQGNSA. Trimming took off 9 bases at V and 3 bases at J, with 19 bases between the two ends. CDR3 nucleotide sequence: TGTGCCAGTGGGGGTACGTGGGACTTAACAGATACGCAGTATTTT. It specifies CASGGTWDLTDTQYF.

The rearrangement uses TRBV10-3 and TRBJ2-7, with a possible D match to TRBD1 (6 bases). Germline loops: CDR1 ENHRY, CDR2 SYGVKD. Trimming took 6 bases from V and 3 from J, leaving 18 bases between them. There are 15 residues in the CDR3. Here the CDR3 reads CAISDGQFGNYEQYF. The CDR3 region has the DNA TGTGCCATCAGCGACGGACAGTTTGGAAACTACGAGCAGTACTTC.

In DNA, the CDR3 is TGTGCCAGCAGCCCCACCGGCTACGAGCAGTACTTC. The encoded protein is CASSPTGYEQYF. The V and J genes are TRBV6-5 and TRBJ2-7; D gene uncertain. Germline V gene data show CDR1 as MNHEY and CDR2 as SVGAGI. V was pared by 6 bases and J by 3 bases, with 9 bases between. The CDR3 is 12 amino acids.

CDR3 DNA: TGTGCCAGTAGTATAGGGGGGCCTTATGGTTCACCCCTCCACTTT. Amino acid sequence: CASSIGGPYGSPLHF. V usage is TRBV19 and J usage is TRBJ1-6; weak D call: TRBD1 (6 bases). Germline assignment: CDR1 LNHDA and CDR2 SQIVND (reference sequence). The V end was cut by 1 base, the J end by 9 bases, with 13 bases between. The CDR3 consists of 15 residues.

The rearrangement joins TRBV18 to TRBJ2-3; D is possibly TRBD1 or TRBD2 (6 bases each). V was shortened by 5 bases and J by 0 bases, with 9 bases between the two germline ends. In germline, CDR1 is KGHSH, CDR2 LQKENI. This CDR3 contains 14 residues. As DNA, the CDR3 is TGTGCCAGCTCATCCGGGGGCAGCACAGATACGCAGTATTTT. Protein sequence: CASSSGGSTDTQYF.

The V and J genes are TRBV11-2 and TRBJ2-5; 7 bases are a match to TRBD2. The DNA end lines up better with TRBJ2-7; the J call may be wrong. The CDR3 loop spans 14 amino acids. Germline V lookup: CDR1 SGHAT, CDR2 FQNNGV. In DNA form, the CDR3 reads TGTGCCAGCAGCTCAGACCCCACTAGCGCCGAGCAGTACTTC. Translation gives CASSSDPTSAEQYF.

J is TRBJ2-2 and V is TRBV10-3; 7 bases are a match to TRBD2. Germline loops: CDR1 ENHRY, CDR2 SYGVKD. V shed 10 bases and J 0 bases; nucleotides not matched to a gene: 5. CDR3 size: 14 residues. The CDR3 DNA reads as TGTGCCAGCCAAGGACTAGCGAACACCGGGGAGCTGTTTTTT. This translates into CASQGLANTGELFF.